This passage covers 16 T cell receptor beta chains from one sample sequenced in a study of CD8 T cells in Susac syndrome. RNA amounts of 0.5 to 1 ug underwent reverse transcription with random hexamers. TCRdb recomputed calls from the immunoSEQ multiplex PCR reads with MiXCR, one row per CDR3 protein. The sample carries about 140,000 distinct CDR3 sequences, over 90% recorded once. The sequencing input was CD4+ T cells from PBMCs. The receptors come from a human donor with Susac syndrome.

CDR3 nucleotide sequence: TGTGCCAGCAGTGGGGACAGAGGACTAGGAAATGAGCAGTTCTTC. Translated, it gives CASSGDRGLGNEQFF. This chain joins TRBV2 and TRBJ2-1; the D call may be TRBD1 or TRBD2 (7 bases each). CDR1 is SNHLY, CDR2 FYNNEI, per germline. The CDR3 covers 15 residues. V gave up 4 bases and J gave up 7 bases, with 17 bases separating them.

This chain links TRBV5-1 with TRBJ2-1, with unresolved D. This CDR3 comprises 14 residues. V was pared by 0 bases and J by 5 bases, with 9 bases between. Germline CDR1 and CDR2: SGHRS and YFSETQ. Here the CDR3 DNA reads TGCGCCAGCAGCTTGGCGAGTGAAGACAATGAGCAGTTCTTC. As protein: CASSLASEDNEQFF.

The chain uses TRBV7-8 and TRBJ2-5; no clear D gene. Germline CDR1 and CDR2: SGHVS and FQNEAQ. The CDR3 contains 13 residues. V lost 1 base to trimming and J lost 5 bases, with 8 bases between them. CDR3 sequence: CASSLGDAETQYF. In nucleotides, the CDR3 is TGTGCCAGCAGCTTAGGAGACGCCGAGACCCAGTACTTC.

This clonotype came up once. The chain couples TRBV6-5 to TRBJ1-2; 7 bases agree with TRBD1. The CDR3 is 15 residues long. Trimming cost V 5 bases and J 4 bases; bases outside gene matches: 10. CDR1 and CDR2 (germline): MNHEY, SVGAGI. The CDR3 protein is CASSQRDSFFYGYTF. In nucleotides, the CDR3 is TGTGCCAGCAGTCAACGGGACAGCTTTTTCTATGGCTACACCTTC.

V usage is TRBV12-3 or TRBV12-4 and J usage is TRBJ1-5; D ambiguous. The CDR3 spans 13 residues. V shed 3 bases and J shed 11 bases, with 14 bases lying between them. CDR3 residues: CASSLTTEVSQHF. In nucleotides, the CDR3 is TGTGCCAGCAGTTTGACGACGGAGGTCTCCCAGCATTTT.

CDR3: CATSTPGQGWNGYTF. CDR3 nucleotide sequence: TGTGCCACCAGCACGCCGGGACAGGGCTGGAATGGCTACACCTTC. The chain employs TRBV15 and TRBJ1-2, with TRBD1 matching over 9 bases. The CDR3 is 15 residues long. Germline assignment: CDR1 LNHNV and CDR2 YYDKDF (reference sequence). Trimming cost V 4 bases and J 6 bases; bases outside gene matches: 9.

The chain uses TRBV4-2 and TRBJ2-1; D call uncertain. V lost 4 bases and J lost 0, with 13 bases in between. Germline-derived CDR1 and CDR2 are LGHNA and YNFKEQ. The CDR3 has 16 residues. CDR3 bases: TGTGCCAGCAGCCTCCTGGGCCAGAGCTCCTACAATGAGCAGTTCTTC. Protein sequence: CASSLLGQSSYNEQFF.

V and J are TRBV20-1 and TRBJ1-2; tentative D call: TRBD1 (6 bases). The V gene lost 1 base and the J gene lost 6 bases, with 15 bases spanning the gap. Germline loops: CDR1 DFQATT, CDR2 SNEGSKA (reference sequence). The CDR3 sequence is 14 residues long. The CDR3 here is CSARVSRDTHGYTF. The CDR3 DNA is TGCAGTGCTAGAGTCTCCCGGGACACCCATGGCTACACCTTC.

The chain employs TRBV9 and TRBJ2-7, with unresolved D. The ends were cut back, 2 bases at V and 5 bases at J, with 8 bases in the middle. CDR1 and CDR2 (germline): SGDLS, YYNGEE. The CDR3 length is 12 residues. The CDR3: CASSVDGDEQYF. The CDR3 DNA reads TGTGCCAGCAGCGTGGATGGGGACGAGCAGTACTTC.

The chain employs TRBV10-3 and TRBJ2-5; no clear D gene. This CDR3 contains 12 residues. Germline values: CDR1 ENHRY, CDR2 SYGVKD. Trimming shortened V by 0 bases and J by 7 bases, and 6 bases separated the two germline ends. CDR3 in DNA: TGTGCCATCAGTGAGTCAACGGTGACCCAGTACTTC. This codes for CAISESTVTQYF.

This chain uses TRBV20-1 with TRBJ2-5; 7 bases agree with TRBD1. The CDR3 has 14 residues. V dropped 3 bases and J dropped 3; count of bases not matched to a gene: 7. Germline V gene lookup returns CDR1 DFQATT and CDR2 SNEGSKA (reference sequence). The CDR3, as DNA: TGCAGTGCTAGCCGCACCGACAGGGAAGAGACCCAGTACTTC. This gives the protein CSASRTDREETQYF.

Written as DNA, the CDR3 is TGTGCCAGCAGCAAATGCCATGGCTACACCTTC. This encodes CASSKCHGYTF. This rearrangement joins TRBV21-1 to TRBJ1-2. TRBV21-1 is designated a pseudogene. This CDR3 is 11 amino acids long.

V and J are TRBV20-1 and TRBJ2-5; possibly TRBD2 for D (5 bases). Trimming removed 0 bases at V and 5 bases at J, with 16 bases between. The CDR3 length is 15 residues. Per germline, CDR1 DFQATT and CDR2 SNEGSKA (reference sequence). The CDR3 region is CSARDLYERDETQYF. In DNA, the CDR3 is TGCAGTGCTAGAGACCTTTATGAGAGGGATGAGACCCAGTACTTC.

This sequence joins TRBV21-1 and TRBJ2-5; no DNA check was done on the table's D call, TRBD2. TRBV21-1 represents a pseudogene. The CDR3 consists of 17 residues. The CDR3 DNA sequence: TGTGCCAGCAGCAAAGCGGGGCTAGCGGGACCCCAAGAGACCCAGTACTTC. It is translated as CASSKAGLAGPQETQYF.

The rearrangement uses TRBV27 and TRBJ1-2; the D gene is possibly TRBD1 (6 bases). V gave up 5 bases and J gave up 5 bases, with 18 bases separating them. The CDR3 length is 15 residues. From germline, CDR1 is MNHEY and CDR2 SMNVEV (reference sequence). The CDR3 loop reads CASSDRNGRGYGYTF. CDR3 nucleotide sequence: TGTGCCAGCAGTGACAGGAATGGCCGGGGTTATGGCTACACCTTC.

The chain employs TRBV30 and TRBJ2-3; D gene ambiguous. Germline V gives CDR1 GTSNPN, CDR2 SVGIG (reference sequence). This CDR3 contains 15 residues. Trimming removed 1 base from V and 1 base from J, with 12 bases in between. The CDR3 loop reads CAWSGGAGRTDTQYF. For the CDR3, the DNA is TGTGCCTGGAGTGGTGGCGCCGGACGCACAGATACGCAGTATTTT.